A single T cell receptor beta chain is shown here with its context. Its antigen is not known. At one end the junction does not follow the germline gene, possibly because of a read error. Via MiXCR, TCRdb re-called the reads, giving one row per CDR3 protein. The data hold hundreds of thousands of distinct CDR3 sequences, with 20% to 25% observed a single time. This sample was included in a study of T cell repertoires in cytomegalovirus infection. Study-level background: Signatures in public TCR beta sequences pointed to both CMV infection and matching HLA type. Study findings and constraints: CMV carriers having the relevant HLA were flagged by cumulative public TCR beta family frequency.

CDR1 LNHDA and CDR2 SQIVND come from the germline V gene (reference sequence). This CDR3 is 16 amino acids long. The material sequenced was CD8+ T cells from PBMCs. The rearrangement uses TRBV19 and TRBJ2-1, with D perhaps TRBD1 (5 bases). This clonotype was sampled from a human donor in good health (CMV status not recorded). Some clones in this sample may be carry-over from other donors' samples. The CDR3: CASSIGGSTGFNVQFF. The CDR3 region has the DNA TGTGCCAGTAGTATAGGGGGCTCCACAGGTTTCAATGTGCAGTTCTTC.